This TCR beta chain is drawn from a study of neoadjuvant anti-PD-1 for oral cavity cancer. Clones were sequenced by immunoSEQ multiplex PCR, and TCRdb holds only the in-frame ones, with some missing. This table holds 70,000 to 95,000 clones, 70% to 85% found once. V lost 4 bases and J lost 4, with 11 bases in between. CDR1 SGHNT and CDR2 YENEEA come from the germline V gene. The CDR3 spans 14 residues. This clonotype was obtained from a person between 35 and 79 years old with oral cavity squamous cell carcinoma. This sequence joins TRBV11-3 and TRBJ2-1; a weak D match, TRBD2 (6 bases). The specimen was PBMCs, collected before nivolumab (anti-PD-1) treatment. CDR3 amino acids: CASSSSAGYNEQFF. The CDR3 coding sequence is TGTGCCAGCAGCTCCTCCGCGGGGTACAATGAGCAGTTCTTC.